This T cell receptor beta chain was recovered during a study of beta chain features in type 1 diabetes. Study-level points and caveats: Insertions at VDJ junctions were less frequent in type 1 diabetes patients. These patients also deleted more nucleotides at the same junctions. These data did not resolve whether HLA type affects TCRB rearrangement.

In its sample, this clone was seen a few times. The antigen is unknown. Every isolated RNA sample was fully reverse transcribed, so sequencing captured expressed TCRB transcripts. The assay was immunoSEQ multiplex PCR, and TCRdb's table has in-frame clones only and misses some. The sample lists approximately 170,000 clones; about 9.1% were seen once. V was shortened by 0 bases and J by 1 base, with 9 bases between the two germline ends. Germline V gene lookup returns CDR1 MGHRA and CDR2 YSYEKL. CDR3 size: 15 residues. This TCR derives from a woman aged 18 to 35 in good health. The J gene is TRBJ1-2, the V gene TRBV4-1; the D gene is possibly TRBD1 (5 bases). Sequenced input: central memory CD4+ T cells from blood. CDR3 DNA: TGCGCCAGCAGCCAAGAGCGGGGGGATAACTATGGCTACACCTTC. It specifies CASSQERGDNYGYTF.